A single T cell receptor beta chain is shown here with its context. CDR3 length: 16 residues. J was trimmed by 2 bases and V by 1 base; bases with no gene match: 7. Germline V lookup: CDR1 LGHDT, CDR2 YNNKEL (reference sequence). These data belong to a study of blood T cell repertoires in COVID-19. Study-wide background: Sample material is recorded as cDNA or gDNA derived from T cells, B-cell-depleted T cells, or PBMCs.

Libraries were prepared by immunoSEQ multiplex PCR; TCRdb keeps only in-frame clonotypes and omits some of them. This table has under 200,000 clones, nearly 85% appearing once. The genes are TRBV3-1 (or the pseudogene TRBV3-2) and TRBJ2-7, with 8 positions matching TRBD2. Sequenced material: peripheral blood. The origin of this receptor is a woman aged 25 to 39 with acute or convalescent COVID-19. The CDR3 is CASSQVPGGGTYEQYF. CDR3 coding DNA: TGTGCCAGCAGCCAAGTGCCGGGGGGGGGAACCTACGAGCAGTACTTC.